A single sample gave rise to the 17 T cell receptor beta chains below, sequenced in a study of T cells in localized non-small cell lung cancer (dated by TCRdb to the early 2020s). The receptor library was made with the immunoSEQ multiplex PCR assay. In its TCRdb copy, this immuneACCESS table keeps in-frame sequences only and misses some clones. Where compared with another copy, unresolved V genes explain less than half of these, and the others have no known cause. This sample gives 90,000 to 100,000 clones in total; under 95% of them show up just once. The ten largest clonotypes hold 4.1% of the sample. The material was PBMCs, obtained before any cancer treatment. The receptors here all came from a woman aged 35-75 years with stage II squamous cell lung carcinoma.

This chain connects TRBV28 to TRBJ2-1; TRBD2 is a possible D gene (5 bases). V gave up 4 bases and J gave up 0 bases, with 13 bases separating them. From germline, CDR1 is MDHEN and CDR2 SYDVKM. The CDR3 extends over 16 amino acids. The CDR3 DNA sequence: TGTGCCAGCAGTTCGGCTAGCCCCAGCTCCTACAATGAGCAGTTCTTC. Encoded protein: CASSSASPSSYNEQFF.

V gene TRBV6-6 combines with J gene TRBJ2-1, with D perhaps matching TRBD1 (6 bases). Trimming took 8 bases from V and 7 from J, leaving 24 bases between them. Germline CDR1 and CDR2: MNHNY and SVGAGI (reference sequence). The CDR3 consists of 16 residues. The CDR3 protein is CASAMLPSARGNEQFF. In DNA, the CDR3 is TGTGCCAGCGCAATGTTACCTTCTGCCAGGGGTAATGAGCAGTTCTTC.

The chain joins TRBV5-1 to TRBJ2-7; the D gene could be TRBD1 or TRBD2 (5 bases each). The CDR3 is 11 residues long. Germline-derived CDR1 and CDR2 are SGHRS and YFSETQ. V lost 5 bases and J 3 bases, leaving 6 bases between the germline ends. DNA of the CDR3: TGCGCCAGCAGTGGGGGCTACGAGCAGTACTTC. This codes for CASSGGYEQYF.

This clone appeared a single time. This sequence joins TRBV5-1 and TRBJ1-2; 7 positions match TRBD1. The junction had 14 bases not matched to a gene; V was cut back by 4 bases and J by 14 bases. The CDR3 is made up of 13 amino acids. The germline gives CDR1 SGHRS, CDR2 YFSETQ. CDR3 coding DNA: TGCGCCAGCAGCGGCATAGAGGGGCTCAGGGGGACCTTC. Its protein product is CASSGIEGLRGTF.

The CDR3 here is CASSPPGTGKGEQYF. DNA of the CDR3: TGTGCCAGCAGCCCCCCCGGGACAGGGAAGGGCGAGCAGTACTTC. The V gene is TRBV7-9, the J gene TRBJ2-7; 9 bases are shared with TRBD1. V lost 5 bases and J lost 6; bases outside the gene matches: 11. The CDR3 totals 15 residues. CDR1 is SEHNR and CDR2 is FQNEAQ in the germline V gene (reference sequence).

This rearrangement joins TRBV27 to TRBJ2-2; TRBD2 matches at 8 bases. The length of the CDR3 is 14 residues. Germline CDR1 is MNHEY and CDR2 is SMNVEV (reference sequence). With V trimmed by 5 bases and J by 7 bases, 6 bases remained unmatched. The CDR3 region has the DNA TGTGCCAGCAGTCCGGGACTAGGGGGCGGGGAGCTGTTTTTT. Its translation: CASSPGLGGGELFF.

This clone was seen only once. The chain joins TRBV5-8 to TRBJ2-7; tentatively, D is TRBD1 (5 bases). This CDR3 comprises 14 residues. V was pared by 4 bases and J by 2 bases, with 13 bases between. Per germline, CDR1 SGHTS and CDR2 YDEGEE. Here the CDR3 reads CASSLGVSPYEQYF. CDR3 sequence (DNA): TGTGCCAGCAGCCTAGGGGTTTCTCCCTACGAGCAGTACTTC.

The V and J genes are TRBV4-2 and TRBJ1-6; D not resolved. CDR1 LGHNA and CDR2 YNFKEQ come from the germline V gene. The CDR3 extends over 16 amino acids. The V end lost 1 base, the J end lost 7 bases, and 14 bases lay between the germline ends. The CDR3 spells CASSQVKASLNSPLHF. In DNA, the CDR3 is TGTGCCAGCAGCCAAGTTAAGGCCAGTCTCAATTCACCCCTCCACTTT.

This sequence joins TRBV19 and TRBJ1-1, with D perhaps TRBD1 (6 bases). V was pared by 2 bases and J by 5 bases, with 12 bases between. Per the germline V gene, CDR1 is LNHDA and CDR2 is SQIVND (reference sequence). This CDR3 region has 14 residues. This CDR3 is CASSINPDRTEAFF. The CDR3 region has the DNA TGTGCCAGTAGTATAAATCCCGACAGGACTGAAGCTTTCTTT.

The chain recombines TRBV7-2 with TRBJ2-4; 8 positions match TRBD2. Unmatched junction bases numbered 1, after V lost 5 bases and J lost 7 bases. CDR3 length: 12 amino acids. The germline V gene has CDR1 SGHTA and CDR2 FQGNSA. The CDR3 protein is CASSPGGNIQYF. The CDR3 nucleotides read TGTGCCAGCAGCCCGGGAGGGAACATTCAGTACTTC.

The chain joins TRBV15 to TRBJ1-1; perhaps TRBD1 as D (5 bases). Trimming pared 3 bases from V and 0 bases from J, leaving 14 bases between. CDR3 length: 16 amino acids. Per germline, CDR1 LNHNV and CDR2 YYDKDF (reference sequence). The CDR3 loop is CATSSDIRGLNTEAFF. CDR3 nucleotides: TGTGCCACCAGCAGTGATATTAGGGGTTTGAACACTGAAGCTTTCTTT.

This clone is medium-sized by share. Distinct nucleotide sequences in the sample also encode this CDR3. The CDR3 spells CASSQGGGKNYGYTF. The CDR3 DNA reads TGTGCCAGCAGCCAAGGGGGGGGTAAGAACTATGGCTACACCTTC. The chain recombines TRBV14 with TRBJ1-2; possible D gene TRBD1, 5 bases. Germline V lookup: CDR1 SGHDN, CDR2 FVKESK. The CDR3 has 15 residues. V was shortened by 1 base and J by 2 bases, with 11 bases between the two germline ends. Drawing the rest from reference TRBV14 and TRBJ1-2, the complete variable domain is EAGVTQFPSHSVIEKGQTVTLRCDPISGHDNLYWYRRVMGKEIKFLLHFVKESKQDESGMPNNRFLAERTGGTYSTLKVQPAELEDSGVYFCASSQGGGKNYGYTFGSGTRLTVV.

The chain has TRBV27 and TRBJ2-7; weak D call: TRBD2 (6 bases). Per the germline V gene, CDR1 is MNHEY and CDR2 is SMNVEV (reference sequence). This CDR3 region has 15 residues. The ends were cut back, 1 base at V and 0 bases at J, with 10 bases in the middle. The CDR3 DNA follows: TGTGCCAGCAGTTTATTTGGGGGGAGCTCCTACGAGCAGTACTTC. This translates into CASSLFGGSSYEQYF.

This rearrangement joins TRBV29-1 to TRBJ1-2, with TRBD1 as a possible D gene (6 bases). Between the trimmed V and J ends, which lost 3 bases and 4 bases, there was a span of 27 bases. This CDR3 comprises 18 residues. Per germline, CDR1 SQVTM and CDR2 ANQGSEA. The CDR3 region has the DNA TGCAGCGTTGAGAGGTCTGTGACAGACAGGACTAAAGGCTATGGCTACACCTTC. Encoded protein: CSVERSVTDRTKGYGYTF.

This clone was counted between two and nine times. This chain uses TRBV6-1 with TRBJ2-3; perhaps TRBD2 as D (5 bases). Germline CDR1 reads MNHNS; CDR2 reads SASEGT. Trimming cost V 8 bases and J 4 bases, with 19 bases left between them. This CDR3 region has 15 residues. In DNA, the CDR3 is TGTGCCAGCTCCGAGGGAGAACTGCACGCAGATACGCAGTATTTT. This codes for CASSEGELHADTQYF.

V is TRBV6-1 and J is TRBJ1-1, with unresolved D. The CDR3 has 15 residues. Germline assignment: CDR1 MNHNS and CDR2 SASEGT. With 2 bases removed from V and 0 bases from J, the gap between germline ends came to 10 bases. The CDR3: CASSEKATMNTEAFF. CDR3 nucleotide sequence: TGTGCCAGCAGTGAAAAGGCTACAATGAACACTGAAGCTTTCTTT.

The chain joins TRBV19 to TRBJ2-7; 14 bases align to TRBD2. V was pared by 3 bases and J by 0 bases, with 7 bases of the junction left unmatched. Germline V gene sequence: CDR1 LNHDA, CDR2 SQIVND (reference sequence). The CDR3 is made up of 18 amino acids. As DNA, the CDR3 is TGTGCCAGTAGTATGACTAGCGGGAGGGCCCTGAGCTCCTACGAGCAGTACTTC. This translates into CASSMTSGRALSSYEQYF.